This paragraph reports one TCR beta chain. The antigen is unknown. The source of the sample is a study of healthy donors' naive CD4 and CD8 T cells. Turning to the study itself: Donors, half of them female, were 20-25, 40-50 or 60-70 years old. Whole-study findings and limits: Positive CDR3 charge linked to CD4+ cells, negative to CD8+ cells. Reportedly, most V and J gene segments showed naive CD4+ versus CD8+ bias.

Each TCR library used approximately 500 ng of total RNA and a linear amplification protocol. TCRdb ran MiXCR on the reads and lists one entry per CDR3 protein. This sample has approximately 200,000 distinct CDR3 sequences, with around 74% found just once. CD4+CD8-CD45RO-CD45RA+ cells were naive CD4+; CD8+CD4-CD45RA+CD27bright cells were naive CD8+. Sequenced sample: naive CD4+ and CD8+ T cells sorted from blood, pooled from several donors. This sequence originates from a pool of human donors in good health; the sample pools cells from several healthy donors.

Here the CDR3 DNA reads TGTGCCAGCAGGGCCAGGGCTTCGGCCGGGGAGCTGTTTTTT. As protein: CASRARASAGELFF. The chain recombines TRBV6-5 with TRBJ2-2; D is perhaps TRBD1 (5 bases). Trimming shortened V by 6 bases and J by 6 bases, and 14 bases separated the two germline ends. Germline V gene lookup returns CDR1 MNHEY and CDR2 SVGAGI. The CDR3 length is 14 residues.